The 26 T cell receptor beta chains reported below all come from one sample, sequenced in a study of cytomegalovirus exposure and HLA in healthy donors. Some clones are missing from TCRdb's copy, which holds only in-frame ones; the method was immunoSEQ multiplex PCR. The table lists 200,000 or so clones, over 75% of them singletons. The specimen sequenced was PBMCs. The receptors were gathered from a woman between 18 and 30 years old in good health and CMV-seropositive.

This chain connects TRBV9 to TRBJ2-1; 7 bases line up with TRBD2. CDR3 size: 15 residues. Germline CDR1 SGDLS, CDR2 YYNGEE. Germline trimming cut 4 bases from V and 0 bases from J; bases unmatched to any gene: 4. The CDR3 reads CASSRAGSSYNEQFF. CDR3 in DNA: TGTGCCAGCAGCCGAGCGGGAAGCTCCTACAATGAGCAGTTCTTC.

The chain uses TRBV6-5 and TRBJ1-2; D remains unclear. V dropped 2 bases and J dropped 4 bases, with 11 bases sitting between them. Germline CDR1 MNHEY, CDR2 SVGAGI. CDR3 length equals 14 residues. CDR3 bases: TGTGCCAGCAGTTACGGGAGAGGCGCCTATGGCTACACCTTC. Protein product: CASSYGRGAYGYTF.

This CDR3 reads CASSETDRGLNEQYF. DNA of the CDR3: TGTGCCAGCAGTGAAACAGACAGGGGGCTTAATGAGCAGTACTTC. The chain carries TRBV6-1 and TRBJ2-7; 10 bases are shared with TRBD1. The CDR3 totals 15 residues. V trimming: 2 bases; J trimming: 7 bases; junction bases outside the gene matches: 8. Looked up from germline, CDR1 is MNHNS and CDR2 is SASEGT.

The V and J genes are TRBV6-1 and TRBJ2-5; 9 bases line up with TRBD1. The length of the CDR3 is 15 residues. Germline trimming cut 1 base from V and 5 bases from J; bases unmatched to any gene: 5. From germline, CDR1 is MNHNS and CDR2 SASEGT. The CDR3 coding sequence is TGTGCCAGCAGTGAAGATGGACAGGGGTTTGAGACCCAGTACTTC. This translates into CASSEDGQGFETQYF.

The V and J genes are TRBV6-5 and TRBJ2-7; 8 bases line up with TRBD2. This CDR3 has 15 amino acids. V dropped 0 bases and J dropped 7; count of bases not matched to a gene: 8. Germline values: CDR1 MNHEY, CDR2 SVGAGI. CDR3 coding DNA: TGTGCCAGCAGTTACTCTTCTAGCGGGCCGGGGGAGCAGTACTTC. It yields the protein CASSYSSSGPGEQYF.

The chain uses TRBV28 and TRBJ1-2, with TRBD1 matching over 8 bases. The germline V gene has CDR1 MDHEN and CDR2 SYDVKM. After removal of 3 bases from V and 5 bases from J, the junction contained 8 bases not matched to a gene. The CDR3 length is 15 residues. Here the CDR3 DNA reads TGTGCCAGCAGTTTCCCCGGACAGGGCCGGTATGGCTACACCTTC. Amino acids: CASSFPGQGRYGYTF.

The chain joins TRBV9 to TRBJ2-7, with D possibly matching TRBD2 (5 bases). The V gene lost 4 bases and the J gene lost 0 bases, with 17 bases spanning the gap. Germline-derived CDR1 and CDR2 are SGDLS and YYNGEE. The CDR3 consists of 16 residues. The CDR3, as DNA: TGTGCCAGCAGCCCCACGATAATGGGGAGCTCCTACGAGCAGTACTTC. This gives the protein CASSPTIMGSSYEQYF. Drawing the rest from reference TRBV9 and TRBJ2-7, the complete variable domain is DSGVTQTPKHLITATGQRVTLRCSPRSGDLSVYWYQQSLDQGLQFLIQYYNGEERAKGNILERFSAQQFPDLHSELNLSSLELGDSALYFCASSPTIMGSSYEQYFGPGTRLTVT.

The count of this clone is one. This rearrangement joins TRBV23-1 to TRBJ2-2, with TRBD1 as a possible D gene (5 bases). TRBV23-1 is sorted into the ORF group, with uncertain function. The V gene lost 9 bases and the J gene lost 2 bases, with 19 bases spanning the gap. There are 16 residues in the CDR3. The CDR3 region has the DNA TGCGCCAGTGAAAGGCTCGACAGCAGCAACACCGGGGAGCTGTTTTTT. This encodes CASERLDSSNTGELFF.

The genes are TRBV4-1 and TRBJ2-7; maybe TRBD2 (6 bases). Germline V CDR1 and CDR2: MGHRA, YSYEKL. V was clipped by 2 bases and J by 3 bases, with 20 bases between them. The CDR3 consists of 17 residues. CDR3 in DNA: TGCGCCAGCAGCCAAACCCCTGGCGGGATGGGAGGCTACGAGCAGTACTTC. It specifies CASSQTPGGMGGYEQYF.

This chain uses TRBV19 with TRBJ2-2; TRBD1 aligns across 7 bases. CDR1 is LNHDA, CDR2 SQIVND, per germline (reference sequence). The CDR3 loop spans 18 amino acids. Trimming removed 5 bases from V and 0 bases from J; junction bases left unmatched: 12. The CDR3, as DNA: TGTGCCAGTAGTCAACTAAACCCCGGGACAGCGAACACCGGGGAGCTGTTTTTT. Amino acid sequence: CASSQLNPGTANTGELFF.

The chain joins TRBV4-2 to TRBJ2-7; D uncertain. This CDR3 contains 19 residues. V lost 1 base and J lost 0, with 22 bases in between. Per the germline V gene, CDR1 is LGHNA and CDR2 is YNFKEQ. The CDR3 nucleotides are TGTGCCAGCAGCCAAGGGCCCTTCGTCGGCGGCTTTGGCTCCTACGAGCAGTACTTC. This translates into CASSQGPFVGGFGSYEQYF.

This rearrangement joins TRBV4-1 to TRBJ1-5; D not resolved. Per the germline V gene, CDR1 is MGHRA and CDR2 is YSYEKL. CDR3 size: 12 residues. The V and J ends lost 0 bases and 6 bases respectively, with 3 bases between them. CDR3 sequence reads: CASSQEAQPQHF. For the CDR3, the DNA is TGCGCCAGCAGCCAAGAAGCTCAGCCCCAGCATTTT.

This chain connects TRBV18 to TRBJ2-1; D might be TRBD1 (5 bases). The germline V and J ends were trimmed by 1 base and 5 bases, with 9 bases remaining between them. CDR1 and CDR2 from the germline V gene are KGHSH and LQKENI. The length of the CDR3 is 14 residues. Here the CDR3 DNA reads TGTGCCAGCTCACCACTTTCCAGGGACAATGAGCAGTTCTTC. Amino acid sequence: CASSPLSRDNEQFF. The full variable domain, completed using reference TRBV18 and TRBJ2-1, is NAGVMQNPRHLVRRRGQEARLRCSPMKGHSHVYWYRQLPEEGLKFMVYLQKENIIDESGMPKERFSAEFPKEGPSILRIQQVVRGDSAAYFCASSPLSRDNEQFFGPGTRLTVL.

The chain employs TRBV29-1 and TRBJ2-1; 8 nucleotides align to TRBD2. The germline gives CDR1 SQVTM, CDR2 ANQGSEA. This CDR3 has 16 amino acids. With V trimmed by 3 bases and J by 4 bases, 11 bases remained unmatched. The CDR3 sequence is CSVDLPSGSRYNEQFF. In DNA, the CDR3 is TGCAGCGTTGATCTACCAAGCGGGAGCCGTTACAATGAGCAGTTCTTC.

The chain couples TRBV5-1 to TRBJ2-1, with 12 bases that match TRBD2. CDR1 is SGHRS and CDR2 is YFSETQ in the germline V gene. The CDR3 runs 15 residues. Trimming at V came to 4 bases and at J to 6 bases, leaving 5 bases not matched to a gene. Written as DNA, the CDR3 is TGCGCCAGCAGCGGGGGACTAGCGGGTCGCAATGAGCAGTTCTTC. This translates into CASSGGLAGRNEQFF.

J is TRBJ2-3 and V is TRBV7-9; 9 positions match TRBD1. CDR3 length: 14 amino acids. Germline CDR1 reads SEHNR; CDR2 reads FQNEAQ (reference sequence). J lost 5 bases, V lost 8 bases, and 8 bases had no gene match. CDR3 sequence: CASVDRGFGDTQYF. The CDR3 DNA reads TGTGCCAGCGTCGACAGGGGGTTTGGAGATACGCAGTATTTT.

The chain recombines TRBV5-6 with TRBJ1-1, with a weak D call TRBD1 (5 bases). Germline-derived CDR1 and CDR2 are SGHDT and YYEEEE. V was cut by 1 base and J by 2 bases, with 9 bases left in between. The CDR3 extends over 14 amino acids. The CDR3 DNA sequence: TGTGCCAGCAGCTTGCAGGGTATAAACACTGAAGCTTTCTTT. Protein product: CASSLQGINTEAFF.

This clone showed up just once. V gene TRBV27 combines with J gene TRBJ2-1, with D possibly matching TRBD2 (5 bases). The V and J ends lost 3 bases and 5 bases respectively, with 11 bases between them. The CDR3 contains 14 residues. The germline V gene has CDR1 MNHEY and CDR2 SMNVEV (reference sequence). The DNA for the CDR3 is TGTGCCAGCAGTTTCGCCAGCGGCCACAATGAGCAGTTCTTC. Its protein product is CASSFASGHNEQFF.

J is TRBJ1-5 and V is TRBV29-1; TRBD1 is a possible D gene (6 bases). This CDR3 is 14 amino acids long. CDR1 and CDR2 from the germline V gene are SQVTM and ANQGSEA. V was clipped by 6 bases and J by 4 bases, with 16 bases between them. The CDR3 spells CSVMEQGLNQPQHF. In DNA form, the CDR3 reads TGCAGCGTAATGGAACAGGGTTTAAATCAGCCCCAGCATTTT.

The chain recombines TRBV10-3 with TRBJ2-3; the D gene is possibly TRBD2 (6 bases). The CDR3 is 12 amino acids. The germline V and J ends were trimmed by 6 bases and 5 bases, with 9 bases remaining between them. Germline CDR1 is ENHRY and CDR2 is SYGVKD. CDR3 in amino acids: CAISGSIDTQYF. In DNA form, the CDR3 reads TGTGCCATCAGCGGGAGTATAGATACGCAGTATTTT.

This sequence joins TRBV9 and TRBJ1-4; a weak D match, TRBD1 (5 bases). With 4 bases removed from V and 2 bases from J, the gap between germline ends came to 9 bases. CDR3 length equals 14 residues. CDR1 is SGDLS, CDR2 YYNGEE, per germline. The DNA of the CDR3 is TGTGCCAGCAGCAGGGGTTTTACTAATGAAAAACTGTTTTTT. Its translation is CASSRGFTNEKLFF.

The chain links TRBV6-5 to TRBJ1-2; D call uncertain. Germline V gives CDR1 MNHEY, CDR2 SVGAGI. V lost 8 bases to trimming and J lost 8 bases, with 15 bases between them. CDR3 length: 12 residues. The CDR3 bases are TGTGCCAGCCGTCGGGGTCTGGACGGCTACACCTTC. Encoded protein: CASRRGLDGYTF.

The V gene is TRBV5-6, the J gene TRBJ2-7; D may be TRBD1 (6 bases). The V gene's germline CDR1 is SGHDT and CDR2 YYEEEE. The CDR3 is 16 residues long. V dropped 0 bases and J dropped 7 bases, with 20 bases sitting between them. This CDR3 reads CASSLDGQRISGEQYF. The CDR3 nucleotides are TGTGCCAGCAGCTTGGATGGACAGAGAATCTCGGGTGAGCAGTACTTC.

V is TRBV5-1 and J is TRBJ1-1, with 8 bases aligning to TRBD1. The germline gives CDR1 SGHRS, CDR2 YFSETQ. V dropped 4 bases and J dropped 0; count of bases not matched to a gene: 14. This CDR3 is built from 18 residues. The CDR3 DNA reads TGCGCCAGCAGCCCTACCCAGGGGGCCAAATACCTGAACACTGAAGCTTTCTTT. Translation: CASSPTQGAKYLNTEAFF.

The rearrangement uses TRBV11-2 and TRBJ2-1; 10 bases align to TRBD2. V gave up 5 bases and J gave up 6 bases; unmatched junction bases: 7. Germline CDR1 and CDR2: SGHAT and FQNNGV. The CDR3 length is 15 residues. The DNA of the CDR3 is TGTGCCAGCAGCGTGCTAGCGGGAGAGATCAATGAGCAGTTCTTC. Residues: CASSVLAGEINEQFF.

V and J are TRBV30 and TRBJ2-1; D remains ambiguous. There are 12 residues in the CDR3. Germline CDR1 is GTSNPN and CDR2 is SVGIG (reference sequence). V lost 0 bases, J lost 12 bases, and 12 bases lay in between. The CDR3 sequence is CAWSVSPPGQFF. CDR3 bases: TGTGCCTGGAGTGTAAGTCCGCCGGGGCAGTTCTTC. Combining the CDR3 with reference TRBV30 and TRBJ2-1 gives the whole variable domain SQTIHQWPATLVQPVGSPLSLECTVEGTSNPNLYWYRQAAGRGLQLLFYSVGIGQISSEVPQNLSASRPQDRQFILSSKKLLLSDSGFYLCAWSVSPPGQFFGPGTRLTVL.